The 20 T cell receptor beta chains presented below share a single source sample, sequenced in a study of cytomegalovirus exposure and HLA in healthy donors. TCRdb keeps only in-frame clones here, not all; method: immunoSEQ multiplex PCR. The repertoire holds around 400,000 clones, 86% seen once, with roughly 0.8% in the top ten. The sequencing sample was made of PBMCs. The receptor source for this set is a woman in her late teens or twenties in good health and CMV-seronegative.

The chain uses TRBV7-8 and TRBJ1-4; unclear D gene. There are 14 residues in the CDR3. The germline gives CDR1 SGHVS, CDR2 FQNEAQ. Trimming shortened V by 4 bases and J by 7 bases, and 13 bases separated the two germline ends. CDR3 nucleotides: TGTGCCAGCAGCTCACTGGGAGGGCCTGAAAAACTGTTTTTT. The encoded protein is CASSSLGGPEKLFF.

The DNA of the CDR3 is TGTGCCAGCAGCTCATCCCACAGGGATGAGCCCCAGCATTTT. As protein: CASSSSHRDEPQHF. The chain couples TRBV5-4 to TRBJ1-5; D is possibly TRBD1 (6 bases). Germline V gives CDR1 SGHNT, CDR2 YYREEE (reference sequence). The CDR3 totals 14 residues. V was trimmed by 3 bases and J by 8 bases, leaving 15 bases between them.

The DNA for the CDR3 is TGTGCCAGCAGCTTTCAGGGAGGGTTCGAGACCCAGTACTTC. This gives the protein CASSFQGGFETQYF. The chain employs TRBV5-8 and TRBJ2-5; 7 nucleotides line up with TRBD2. Germline CDR1 and CDR2: SGHTS and YDEGEE. This CDR3 has 14 amino acids. Unmatched junction bases numbered 6, after V lost 2 bases and J lost 5 bases.

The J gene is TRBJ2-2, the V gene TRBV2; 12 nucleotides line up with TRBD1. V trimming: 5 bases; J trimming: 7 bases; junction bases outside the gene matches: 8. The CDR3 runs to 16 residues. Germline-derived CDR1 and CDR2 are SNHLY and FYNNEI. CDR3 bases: TGTGCCAGCAGTCGCCGGGACAGGGGGCTTAGCGGGGAGCTGTTTTTT. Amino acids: CASSRRDRGLSGELFF. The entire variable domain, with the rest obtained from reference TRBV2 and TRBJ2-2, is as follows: EPEVTQTPSHQVTQMGQEVILRCVPISNHLYFYWYRQILGQKVEFLVSFYNNEISEKSEIFDDQFSVERPDGSNFTLKIRSTKLEDSAMYFCASSRRDRGLSGELFFGEGSRLTVL.

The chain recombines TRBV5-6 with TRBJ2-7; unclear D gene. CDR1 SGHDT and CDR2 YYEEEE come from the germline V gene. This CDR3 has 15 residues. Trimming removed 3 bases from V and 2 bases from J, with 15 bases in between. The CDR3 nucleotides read TGTGCCAGCAGCTCGCCGGCACTACCCCCCTACGAGCAGTACTTC. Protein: CASSSPALPPYEQYF.

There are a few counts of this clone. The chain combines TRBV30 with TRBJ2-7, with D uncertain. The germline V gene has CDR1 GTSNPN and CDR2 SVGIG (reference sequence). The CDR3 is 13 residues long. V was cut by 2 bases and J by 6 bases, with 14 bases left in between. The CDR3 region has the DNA TGTGCCTGGAGTCTGATGAGCCCGTCCGAGCAGTACTTC. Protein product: CAWSLMSPSEQYF.

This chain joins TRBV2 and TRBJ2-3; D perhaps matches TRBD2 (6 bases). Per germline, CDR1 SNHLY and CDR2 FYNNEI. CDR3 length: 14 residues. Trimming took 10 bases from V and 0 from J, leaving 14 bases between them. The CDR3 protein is CATLSGRSTDTQYF. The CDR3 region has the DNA TGTGCCACCTTGTCTGGGAGGAGCACAGATACGCAGTATTTT.

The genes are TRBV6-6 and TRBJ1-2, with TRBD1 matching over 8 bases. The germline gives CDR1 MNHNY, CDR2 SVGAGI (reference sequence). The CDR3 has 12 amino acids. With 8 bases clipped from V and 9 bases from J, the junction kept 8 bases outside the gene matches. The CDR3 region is CASRPGTGSYTF. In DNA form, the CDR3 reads TGTGCCAGCCGCCCAGGGACAGGAAGCTACACCTTC.

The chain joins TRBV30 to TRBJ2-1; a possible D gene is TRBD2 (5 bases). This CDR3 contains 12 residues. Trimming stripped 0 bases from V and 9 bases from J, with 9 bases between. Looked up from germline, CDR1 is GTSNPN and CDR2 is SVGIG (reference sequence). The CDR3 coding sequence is TGTGCCTGGAGTGTACTAGAGGGTGAGCAGTTCTTC. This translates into CAWSVLEGEQFF. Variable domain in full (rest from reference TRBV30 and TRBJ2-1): SQTIHQWPATLVQPVGSPLSLECTVEGTSNPNLYWYRQAAGRGLQLLFYSVGIGQISSEVPQNLSASRPQDRQFILSSKKLLLSDSGFYLCAWSVLEGEQFFGPGTRLTVL.

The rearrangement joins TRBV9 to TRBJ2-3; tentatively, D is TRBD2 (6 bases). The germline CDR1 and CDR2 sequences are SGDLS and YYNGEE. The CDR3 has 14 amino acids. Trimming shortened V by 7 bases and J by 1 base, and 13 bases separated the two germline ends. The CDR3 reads CASSTEGGTDTQYF. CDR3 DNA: TGTGCCAGCTCCACGGAGGGCGGCACAGATACGCAGTATTTT.

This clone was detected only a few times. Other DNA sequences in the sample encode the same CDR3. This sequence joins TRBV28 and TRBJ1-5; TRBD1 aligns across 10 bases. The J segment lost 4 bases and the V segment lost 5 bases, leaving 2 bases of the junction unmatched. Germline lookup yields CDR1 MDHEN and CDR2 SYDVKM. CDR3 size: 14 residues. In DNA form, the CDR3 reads TGTGCCAGCAGTCCGGGACAGGGGAATCAGCCCCAGCATTTT. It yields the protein CASSPGQGNQPQHF.

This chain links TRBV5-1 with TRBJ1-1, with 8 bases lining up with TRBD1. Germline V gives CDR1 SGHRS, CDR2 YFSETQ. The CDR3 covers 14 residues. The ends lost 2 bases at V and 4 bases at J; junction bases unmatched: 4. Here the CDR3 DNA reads TGCGCCAGCAGCTTAATAGGACAGGGCACTGAAGCTTTCTTT. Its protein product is CASSLIGQGTEAFF.

CDR3 in amino acids: CASGEVYEQYF. CDR3 coding DNA: TGTGCCTCCGGAGAGGTCTACGAGCAGTACTTC. The V and J genes are TRBV30 and TRBJ2-7, with unresolved D. V gave up 7 bases and J gave up 3 bases, with 10 bases separating them. CDR1 GTSNPN and CDR2 SVGIG come from the germline V gene (reference sequence). CDR3 length equals 11 residues.

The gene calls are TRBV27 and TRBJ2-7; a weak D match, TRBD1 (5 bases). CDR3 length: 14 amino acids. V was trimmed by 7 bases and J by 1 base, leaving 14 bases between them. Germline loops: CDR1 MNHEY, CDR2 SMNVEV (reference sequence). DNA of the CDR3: TGTGCCAGCATCTCTCCGAGACAGTCCTACGAGCAGTACTTC. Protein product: CASISPRQSYEQYF.

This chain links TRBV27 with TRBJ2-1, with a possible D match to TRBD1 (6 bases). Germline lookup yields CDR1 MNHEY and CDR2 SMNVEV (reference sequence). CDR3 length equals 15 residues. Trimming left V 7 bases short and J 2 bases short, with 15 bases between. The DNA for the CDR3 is TGTGCCAGCAAACCGGGACATGGAGCCTACAATGAGCAGTTCTTC. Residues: CASKPGHGAYNEQFF.

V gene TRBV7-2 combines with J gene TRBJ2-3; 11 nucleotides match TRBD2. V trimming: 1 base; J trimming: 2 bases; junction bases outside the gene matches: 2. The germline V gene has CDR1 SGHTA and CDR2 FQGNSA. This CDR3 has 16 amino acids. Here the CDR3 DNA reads TGTGCCAGCAGCTTAGGACTAGCGGGGTACACAGATACGCAGTATTTT. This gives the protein CASSLGLAGYTDTQYF.

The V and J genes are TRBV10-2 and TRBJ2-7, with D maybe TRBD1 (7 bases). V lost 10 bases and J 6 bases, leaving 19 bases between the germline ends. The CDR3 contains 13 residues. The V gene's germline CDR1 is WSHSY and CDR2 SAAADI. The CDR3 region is CATQGGYEGEQYF. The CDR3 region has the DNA TGCGCCACCCAGGGGGGCTACGAGGGCGAGCAGTACTTC.

The DNA for the CDR3 is TGTGCCTGGGCCCGCACCCCAGCGGGGTCCAAAAACATTCAGTACTTC. Protein: CAWARTPAGSKNIQYF. J is TRBJ2-4 and V is TRBV30, with TRBD2 identical over 7 bases. Trimming cost V 5 bases and J 2 bases; bases outside gene matches: 12. Germline V lookup: CDR1 GTSNPN, CDR2 SVGIG (reference sequence). This CDR3 has 16 residues.

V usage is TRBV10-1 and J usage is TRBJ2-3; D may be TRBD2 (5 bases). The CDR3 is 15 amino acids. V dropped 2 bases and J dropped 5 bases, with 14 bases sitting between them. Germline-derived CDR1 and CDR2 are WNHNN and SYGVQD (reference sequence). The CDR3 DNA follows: TGCGCCAGCAGTGAGGTGGCTAGCTGGGAAGATACGCAGTATTTT. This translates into CASSEVASWEDTQYF.

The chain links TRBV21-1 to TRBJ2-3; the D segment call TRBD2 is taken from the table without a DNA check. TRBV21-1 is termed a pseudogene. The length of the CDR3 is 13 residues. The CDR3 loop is CASSNLSADTQYF. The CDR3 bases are TGTGCCAGCAGCAACCTGAGTGCAGATACGCAGTATTTT.